The 2 T cell receptor beta chains reported below all come from one sample, sequenced in a study of spatial heterogeneity in lung cancer. TCRdb called the 5' RACE reads again in MiXCR, with one record for every CDR3 protein. The sample consists of over 85,000 distinct CDR3 sequences, approximately 19% of them appearing once. Stated time point: blood at routine non-recurrence follow-up after resection. Material: PBMCs, obtained at follow-up. Receptors originate from a male donor with early-stage non-small cell lung cancer.

This clonotype has a count of ten or more. The V call is TRBV6-1, the J call TRBJ1-5; D possibly corresponds to TRBD1 (6 bases). V gave up 9 bases and J gave up 2 bases, with 14 bases separating them. This CDR3 contains 14 residues. Germline V CDR1 and CDR2: MNHNS, SASEGT. The CDR3 DNA follows: TGTGCCAGTGGACTTAGACAGGGCAATCAGCCCCAGCATTTT. It translates to CASGLRQGNQPQHF.

The gene calls are TRBV9 and TRBJ2-3, with 8 bases aligning to TRBD2. Germline V gene sequence: CDR1 SGDLS, CDR2 YYNGEE. With V trimmed by 7 bases and J by 5 bases, 12 bases remained unmatched. This CDR3 comprises 15 residues. The CDR3 reads CASSPLSGEVDTQYF. DNA of the CDR3: TGTGCCAGCTCCCCTCTTAGCGGGGAGGTAGATACGCAGTATTTT.